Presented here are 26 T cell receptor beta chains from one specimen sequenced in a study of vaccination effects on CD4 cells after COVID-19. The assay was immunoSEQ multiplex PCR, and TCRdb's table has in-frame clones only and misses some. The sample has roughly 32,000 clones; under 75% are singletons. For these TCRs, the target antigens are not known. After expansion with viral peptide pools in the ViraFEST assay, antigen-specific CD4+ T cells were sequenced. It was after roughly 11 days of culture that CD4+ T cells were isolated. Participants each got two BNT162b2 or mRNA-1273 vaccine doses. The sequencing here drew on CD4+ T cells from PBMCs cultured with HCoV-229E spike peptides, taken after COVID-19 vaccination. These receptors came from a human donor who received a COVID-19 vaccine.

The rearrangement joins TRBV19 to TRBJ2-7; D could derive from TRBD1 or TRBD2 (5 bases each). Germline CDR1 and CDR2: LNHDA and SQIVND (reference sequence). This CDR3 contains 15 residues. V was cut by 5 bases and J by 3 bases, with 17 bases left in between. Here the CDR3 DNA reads TGTGCCAGTAGTGCCCGGGGCAGGGAAAACTACGAGCAGTACTTC. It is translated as CASSARGRENYEQYF.

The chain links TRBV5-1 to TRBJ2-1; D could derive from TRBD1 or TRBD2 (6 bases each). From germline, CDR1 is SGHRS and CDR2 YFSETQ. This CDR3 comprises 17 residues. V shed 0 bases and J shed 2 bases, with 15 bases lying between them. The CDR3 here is CASSLVGGLGPYNEQFF. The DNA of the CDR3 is TGCGCCAGCAGCTTGGTGGGGGGCCTAGGACCCTACAATGAGCAGTTCTTC.

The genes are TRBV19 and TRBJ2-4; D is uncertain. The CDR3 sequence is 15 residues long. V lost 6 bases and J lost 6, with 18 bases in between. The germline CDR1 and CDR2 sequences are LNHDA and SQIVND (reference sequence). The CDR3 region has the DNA TGTGCCAGTAGCCCTGAGCATGGTGATAGAAACATTCAGTACTTC. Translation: CASSPEHGDRNIQYF.

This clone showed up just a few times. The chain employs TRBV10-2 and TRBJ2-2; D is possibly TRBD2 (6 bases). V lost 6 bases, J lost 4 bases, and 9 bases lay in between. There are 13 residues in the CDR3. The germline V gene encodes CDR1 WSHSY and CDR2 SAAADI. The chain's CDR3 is CASSRDSTGELFF. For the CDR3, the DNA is TGCGCCAGCAGCCGGGACTCCACCGGGGAGCTGTTTTTT.

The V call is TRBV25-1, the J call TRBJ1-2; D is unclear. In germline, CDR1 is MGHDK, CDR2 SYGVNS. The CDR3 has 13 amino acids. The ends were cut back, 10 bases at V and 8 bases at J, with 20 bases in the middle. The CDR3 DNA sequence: TGTGCCACCCTAATGTCCGACGGTGTGGGCTACACCTTC. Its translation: CATLMSDGVGYTF.

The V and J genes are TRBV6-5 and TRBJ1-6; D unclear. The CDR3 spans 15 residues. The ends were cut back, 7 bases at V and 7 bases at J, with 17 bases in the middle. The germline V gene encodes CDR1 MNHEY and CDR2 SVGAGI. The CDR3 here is CASMPLGNANSPLHF. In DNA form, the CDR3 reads TGTGCCAGCATGCCTTTGGGGAACGCGAATTCACCCCTCCACTTT.

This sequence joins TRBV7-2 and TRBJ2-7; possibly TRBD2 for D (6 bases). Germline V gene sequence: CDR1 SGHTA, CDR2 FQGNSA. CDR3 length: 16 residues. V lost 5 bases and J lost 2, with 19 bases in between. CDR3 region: CASSPFGGSTTYEQYF. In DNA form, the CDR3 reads TGTGCCAGCAGCCCGTTTGGAGGGAGCACCACCTACGAGCAGTACTTC.

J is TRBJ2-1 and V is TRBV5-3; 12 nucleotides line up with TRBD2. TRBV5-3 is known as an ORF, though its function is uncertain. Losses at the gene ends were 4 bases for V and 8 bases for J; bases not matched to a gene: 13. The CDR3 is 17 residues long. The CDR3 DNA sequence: TGTGCCAGAAGCCCGTACCTCCCTAGCGGGGGGGCGGATGAGCAGTTCTTC. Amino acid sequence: CARSPYLPSGGADEQFF.

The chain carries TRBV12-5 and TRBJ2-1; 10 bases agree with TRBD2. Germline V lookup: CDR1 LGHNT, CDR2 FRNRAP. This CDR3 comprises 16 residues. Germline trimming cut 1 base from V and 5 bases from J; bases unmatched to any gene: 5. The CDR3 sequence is CASGLGGLAPNNEQFF. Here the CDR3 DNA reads TGTGCTAGTGGTTTGGGGGGACTAGCGCCTAACAATGAGCAGTTCTTC.

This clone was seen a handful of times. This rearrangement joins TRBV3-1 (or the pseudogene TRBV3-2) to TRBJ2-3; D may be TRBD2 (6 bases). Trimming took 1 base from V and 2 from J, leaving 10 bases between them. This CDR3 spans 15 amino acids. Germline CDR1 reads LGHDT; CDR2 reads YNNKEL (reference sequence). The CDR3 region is CASSQARGYTDTQYF. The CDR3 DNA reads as TGTGCCAGCAGCCAAGCGCGGGGTTACACAGATACGCAGTATTTT.

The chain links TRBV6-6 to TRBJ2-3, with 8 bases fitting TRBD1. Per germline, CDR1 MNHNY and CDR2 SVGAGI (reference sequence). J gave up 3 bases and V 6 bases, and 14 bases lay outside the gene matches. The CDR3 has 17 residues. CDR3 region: CASSRGQGGGPTDTQYF. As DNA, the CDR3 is TGTGCCAGCAGCCGAGGACAGGGTGGGGGTCCAACAGATACGCAGTATTTT.

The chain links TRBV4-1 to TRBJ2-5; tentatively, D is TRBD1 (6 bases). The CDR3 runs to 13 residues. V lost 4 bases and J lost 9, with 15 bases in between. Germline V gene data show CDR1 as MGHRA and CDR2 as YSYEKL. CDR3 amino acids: CASSPTGLGAQYF. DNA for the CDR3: TGCGCCAGCAGCCCTACAGGGCTCGGGGCCCAGTACTTC.

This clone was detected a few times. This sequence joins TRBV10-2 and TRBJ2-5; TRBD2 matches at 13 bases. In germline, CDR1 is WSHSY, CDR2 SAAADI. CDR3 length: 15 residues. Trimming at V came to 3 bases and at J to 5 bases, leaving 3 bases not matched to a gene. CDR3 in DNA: TGCGCCAGCAGTGATACTAGCGGGGGGGAGGAGACCCAGTACTTC. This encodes CASSDTSGGEETQYF.

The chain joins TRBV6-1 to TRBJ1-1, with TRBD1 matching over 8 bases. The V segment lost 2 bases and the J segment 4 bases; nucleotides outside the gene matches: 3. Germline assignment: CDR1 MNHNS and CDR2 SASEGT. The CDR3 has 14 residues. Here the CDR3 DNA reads TGTGCCAGCAGTGAAACCGACAGGGGCACTGAAGCTTTCTTT. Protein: CASSETDRGTEAFF.

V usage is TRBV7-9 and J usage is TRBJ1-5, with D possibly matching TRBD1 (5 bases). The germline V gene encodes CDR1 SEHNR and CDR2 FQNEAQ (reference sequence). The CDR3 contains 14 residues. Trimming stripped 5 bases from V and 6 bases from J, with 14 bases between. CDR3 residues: CASSHRGAAQPQHF. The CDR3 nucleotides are TGTGCCAGCAGCCACCGCGGGGCGGCTCAGCCCCAGCATTTT.

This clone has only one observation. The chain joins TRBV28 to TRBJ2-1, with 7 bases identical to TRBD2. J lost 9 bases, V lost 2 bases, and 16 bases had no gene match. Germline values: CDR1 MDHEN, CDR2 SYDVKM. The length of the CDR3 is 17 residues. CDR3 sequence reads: CASSLLWDYLQPGEQFF. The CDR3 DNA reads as TGTGCCAGCAGTTTACTCTGGGACTACCTTCAACCCGGTGAGCAGTTCTTC.

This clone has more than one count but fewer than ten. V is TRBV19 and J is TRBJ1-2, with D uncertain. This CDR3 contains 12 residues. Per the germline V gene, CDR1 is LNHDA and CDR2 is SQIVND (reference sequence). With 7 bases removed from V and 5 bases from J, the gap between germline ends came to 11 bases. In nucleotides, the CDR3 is TGTGCCAGTAAAGAGGGAGGGTATGGCTACACCTTC. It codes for CASKEGGYGYTF.

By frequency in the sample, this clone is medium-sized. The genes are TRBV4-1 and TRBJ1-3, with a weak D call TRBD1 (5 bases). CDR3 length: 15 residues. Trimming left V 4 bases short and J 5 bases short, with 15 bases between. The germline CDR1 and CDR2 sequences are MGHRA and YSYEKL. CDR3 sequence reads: CASSPDRDPRNTIYF. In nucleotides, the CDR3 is TGCGCCAGCAGCCCCGACCGGGACCCTAGAAACACCATATATTTT.

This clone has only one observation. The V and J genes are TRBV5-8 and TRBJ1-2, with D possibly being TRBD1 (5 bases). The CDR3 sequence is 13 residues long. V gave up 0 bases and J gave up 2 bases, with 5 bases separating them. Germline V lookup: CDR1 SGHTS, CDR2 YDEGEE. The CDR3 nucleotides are TGTGCCAGCAGCTTGGGACAGAACTATGGCTACACCTTC. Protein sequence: CASSLGQNYGYTF.

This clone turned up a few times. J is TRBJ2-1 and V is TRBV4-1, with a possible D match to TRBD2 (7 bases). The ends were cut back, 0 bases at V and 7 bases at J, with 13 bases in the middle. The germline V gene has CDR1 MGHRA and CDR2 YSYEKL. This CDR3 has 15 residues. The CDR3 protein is CASSQDHREGNEQFF. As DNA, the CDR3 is TGCGCCAGCAGCCAAGATCACAGGGAGGGGAATGAGCAGTTCTTC.

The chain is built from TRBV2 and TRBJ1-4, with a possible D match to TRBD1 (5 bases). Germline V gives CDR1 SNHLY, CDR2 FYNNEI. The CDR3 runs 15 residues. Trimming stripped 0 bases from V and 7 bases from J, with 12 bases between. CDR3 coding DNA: TGTGCCAGCAGTGAAGCGCTGGGGCAGGCTGAAAAACTGTTTTTT. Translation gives CASSEALGQAEKLFF.

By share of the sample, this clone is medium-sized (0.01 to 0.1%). Here the CDR3 reads CASGWLRGELFF. DNA for the CDR3: TGTGCTAGTGGTTGGTTGCGCGGGGAGCTGTTTTTT. V gene TRBV12-5 combines with J gene TRBJ2-2; D unresolved. Germline V gene lookup returns CDR1 LGHNT and CDR2 FRNRAP. The CDR3 loop spans 12 amino acids. The ends were cut back, 4 bases at V and 7 bases at J, with 7 bases in the middle.

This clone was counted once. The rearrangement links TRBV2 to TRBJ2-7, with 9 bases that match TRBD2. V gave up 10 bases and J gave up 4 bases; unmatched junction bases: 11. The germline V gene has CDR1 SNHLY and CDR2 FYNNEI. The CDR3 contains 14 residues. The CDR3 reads CATRGGALSYEQYF. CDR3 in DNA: TGTGCCACCCGCGGGGGGGCCCTCTCTTACGAGCAGTACTTC.

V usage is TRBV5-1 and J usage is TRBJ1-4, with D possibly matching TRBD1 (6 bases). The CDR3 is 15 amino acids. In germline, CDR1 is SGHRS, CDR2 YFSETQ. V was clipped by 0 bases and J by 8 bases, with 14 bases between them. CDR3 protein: CASSLDRGAAEKLFF. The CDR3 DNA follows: TGCGCCAGCAGCTTGGATCGGGGGGCTGCCGAAAAACTGTTTTTT. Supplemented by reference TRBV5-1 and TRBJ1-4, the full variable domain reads KAGVTQTPRYLIKTRGQQVTLSCSPISGHRSVSWYQQTPGQGLQFLFEYFSETQRNKGNFPGRFSGRQFSNSRSEMNVSTLELGDSALYLCASSLDRGAAEKLFFGSGTQLSVL.

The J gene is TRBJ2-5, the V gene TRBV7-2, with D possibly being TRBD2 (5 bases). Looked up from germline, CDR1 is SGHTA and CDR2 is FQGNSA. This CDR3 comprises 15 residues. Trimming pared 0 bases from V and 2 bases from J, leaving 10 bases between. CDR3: CASSLAATGQETQYF. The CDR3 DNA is TGTGCCAGCAGCTTAGCGGCGACGGGGCAAGAGACCCAGTACTTC.

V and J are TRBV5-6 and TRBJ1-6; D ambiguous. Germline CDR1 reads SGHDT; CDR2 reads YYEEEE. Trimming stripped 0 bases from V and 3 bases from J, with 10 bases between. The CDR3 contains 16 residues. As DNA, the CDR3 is TGTGCCAGCAGCTTGGCTGGAGAAATCTATAATTCACCCCTCCACTTT. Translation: CASSLAGEIYNSPLHF.